Listed below are T cell receptor beta chains from one sample, sequenced in a study of cytomegalovirus exposure and HLA in healthy donors. Assay: immunoSEQ multiplex PCR; the TCRdb copy retains only in-frame clones and omits some. Here the sample spans some 170,000 clones, around four fifths being singletons. Sequencing input: PBMCs. These TCRs come from a young man in good health and CMV-seropositive. CDR3s include the opening cysteine and the closing phenylalanine or tryptophan. Fields, in order: V gene, J gene, D gene, clone size, CDR3 DNA, CDR3 protein. D genes are given only for firm matches. Size is omitted from some rows. Given values are once, few, many or a class for expanded clones.

>TRBV9|TRBJ2-1|-|-
TGTGCCAGCAGCGTAGTTCCCTCTTTTGAGCAGTTCTTC
CASSVVPSFEQFF
>TRBV4-2|TRBJ2-6|TRBD2|-
TGTGCCAGCAGCCGATCACTAGCGGGGGGCAGCTCTGGGGCCAACGTCCTGACTTTC
CASSRSLAGGSSGANVLTF
>TRBV4-1|TRBJ1-3|TRBD1|-
TGCGCCAGCAGCCAAGTTACAGGGGGCAACACCATATATTTT
CASSQVTGGNTIYF
>TRBV5-1|TRBJ2-1|TRBD2|-
TGCGCCAGCAGCTTGGCCGGGGGGGAGTTGTACAATGAGCAGTTCTTC
CASSLAGGELYNEQFF
>TRBV7-8|TRBJ2-7|TRBD1|few
TGTGCCAGCAATGACAGGGGGCGCGACGAGCAGTACTTC
CASNDRGRDEQYF
>TRBV9|TRBJ1-5|-|-
TGTGCCAGCAGCGTGAAGGGGATGGAGCCCCAGCATTTT
CASSVKGMEPQHF
>TRBV9|TRBJ2-3|TRBD2|-
TGTGCCAGCAGCGTATGGAGCGGGGGTCAAGATACGCAGTATTTT
CASSVWSGGQDTQYF
>TRBV14|TRBJ2-3|-|few
TGTGCCAGCAGCCCAGAGGTGATGTTCAGGGATACCACAGATACGCAGTATTTT
CASSPEVMFRDTTDTQYF
>TRBV7-8|TRBJ2-7|TRBD1|-
TGTGCCAGCAGCCTCTCCGACAGGGGAGGAGAGCAGTACTTC
CASSLSDRGGEQYF
>TRBV18|TRBJ1-1|-|-
TGTGCCAGCTCACCAGACAGGAGGAATTCGGACACTGAAGCTTTCTTT
CASSPDRRNSDTEAFF
>TRBV18|TRBJ1-2|-|once
TGTGCCAGCTCACCTGAGAATGGCGGAAACTATGGCTACACCTTC
CASSPENGGNYGYTF
>TRBV9|TRBJ1-3|-|-
TGTGCCAGCAGCGGCTCGCGTGGAAACACCATATATTTT
CASSGSRGNTIYF
>TRBV6-5|TRBJ1-5|TRBD1|-
TGTGCCAGCAGTGCCGGGACAGGGAGCAATCAGCCCCAGCATTTT
CASSAGTGSNQPQHF
>TRBV2|TRBJ2-2|-|-
TGTGCCAGCAGGCCCGGGCCCCTGGAGGGCGGGGAGCTGTTTTTT
CASRPGPLEGGELFF
>TRBV7-9|TRBJ1-5|-|-
TGTGCCAGCAGCTTAGGCAGAGGCCAGCCCCAGCATTTT
CASSLGRGQPQHF
>TRBV5-4|TRBJ1-1|-|-
TGTGCCAGCAGCGTACAGGAAGACACTGAAGCTTTCTTT
CASSVQEDTEAFF
>TRBV7-6|TRBJ2-7|-|once
TGTGCCAGCAGCTTAGACGTACGGACAAGCTCCTACGAGCAGTACTTC
CASSLDVRTSSYEQYF
>TRBV7-2|TRBJ1-6|-|-
TGTGCCAGCAGCTTAGTACAGAACTTTAATTCACCCCTCCACTTT
CASSLVQNFNSPLHF
>TRBV5-8|TRBJ2-3|-|-
TGTGCCAGCAGCACCGACCTGGCGGAGACTAGCACAGATACGCAGTATTTT
CASSTDLAETSTDTQYF
>TRBV18|TRBJ2-1|-|-
TGTGCCAGCTCACCCCTCGACAGGTACAATGAGCAGTTCTTC
CASSPLDRYNEQFF
>TRBV2|TRBJ1-2|-|few
TGTGCCAGCAGTGAATCCCGGGATTCCTATGGCTACACCTTC
CASSESRDSYGYTF
>TRBV11-3|TRBJ2-2|TRBD2|-
TGTGCCAGCAGCCTCGGGGCCAGCGGGGGCACCGGGGAGCTGTTTTTT
CASSLGASGGTGELFF
>TRBV5-1|TRBJ1-1|-|-
TGCGCCAGCAGCCCGGGGAGGTCCGGTTTCGACACTGAAGCTTTCTTT
CASSPGRSGFDTEAFF
>TRBV27|TRBJ1-1|-|once
TGTGCCAGCAGTCCCCAGGGTGTTAGGGTCAGGAACACTGAAGCTTTCTTT
CASSPQGVRVRNTEAFF
>TRBV7-6|TRBJ2-7|TRBD1|-
TGTGCCAGCAGCCCCCCCGGACAGGGAGCCTACGAGCAGTACTTC
CASSPPGQGAYEQYF
>TRBV9|TRBJ2-5|-|-
TGTGCCAGCAGCGTAGGTCAGGTGGAGGAAGAGACCCAGTACTTC
CASSVGQVEEETQYF
>TRBV7-2|TRBJ1-5|-|-
TGTGCCAGCAGCCCTGAGGTGGATCAGCCCCAGCATTTT
CASSPEVDQPQHF
>TRBV27|TRBJ2-7|TRBD1|-
TGTGCCAGCAGCCCTGGGACAGTACTAACCTACGAGCAGTACTTC
CASSPGTVLTYEQYF
>TRBV30|TRBJ2-6|-|-
TGTGCCTGGAGTGTACTAGCCGTCCTGACTTTC
CAWSVLAVLTF
>TRBV2|TRBJ2-1|-|-
TGTGCCACTAAGACAGACTTAAGCTCCTACAATGAGCAGTTCTTC
CATKTDLSSYNEQFF
>TRBV18|TRBJ2-5|-|once
TGTGCCAGCTCACCACCGTACAGCAGAGGGGAGACCCAGTACTTC
CASSPPYSRGETQYF
>TRBV7-9|TRBJ2-7|TRBD2|-
TGTGCCAGCAGCTTGGGACTAGCGGGTTCCTACGAGCAGTACTTC
CASSLGLAGSYEQYF
>TRBV15|TRBJ1-1|-|-
TGTGCCACCAGCAGAGAGGCAGTCACTGAAGCTTTCTTT
CATSREAVTEAFF
>TRBV14|TRBJ2-3|TRBD2|-
TGTGCCAGCAGCCAAGAGATGGTCGAGCGGGGGGGCCTAAGAGATACGCAGTATTTT
CASSQEMVERGGLRDTQYF
>TRBV4-3|TRBJ2-1|TRBD2|-
TGCGCCAGCAGCCAAGATTTGTCTAGCGGGGGCTCCTACAATGAGCAGTTCTTC
CASSQDLSSGGSYNEQFF
>TRBV27|TRBJ1-2|TRBD1|few
TGTGCCAGCAGAAGACAGGGCGGCTATGGCTACACCTTC
CASRRQGGYGYTF
>TRBV7-2|TRBJ2-3|TRBD2|-
TGTGCCAGCAGCTTAGCGGTGTTTCCTCGGGGGGGGCGGACAGATACGCAGTATTTT
CASSLAVFPRGGRTDTQYF
>TRBV10-3|TRBJ1-6|TRBD1|-
TGTGCCATCAGTGACCTACAGGGGGCGTGGGAGGGTTCACCCCTCCACTTT
CAISDLQGAWEGSPLHF
>TRBV11-2|TRBJ2-1|TRBD2|-
TGTGCCAGCAGCTTAGGCGGGGGGGCCCTCAATGAGCAGTTCTTC
CASSLGGGALNEQFF
>TRBV6-5|TRBJ2-2|TRBD1|-
TGTGCCAGCAATATTGGACAGGGGGCCGGGGAGCTGTTTTTT
CASNIGQGAGELFF
>TRBV7-3|TRBJ1-1|TRBD1|-
TGTGCCAGCAGCTTAGAGGCAGGGGGCACTGAAGCTTTCTTT
CASSLEAGGTEAFF